Following are 18 T cell receptor beta chains from one sample sequenced in a study of cytomegalovirus exposure and HLA in healthy donors. The PCR contained 60 Vbeta and 13 Jbeta primers. The table came from immunoSEQ multiplex PCR; TCRdb's copy has only in-frame clones and leaves some out. The profile shows about 54,000 clones, 82% of them singletons. The sample taken for sequencing was PBMCs. The source is a woman between 18 and 30 years old in good health and CMV-seronegative.

This rearrangement joins TRBV9 to TRBJ2-3; 7 bases align to TRBD1. Germline V gene data show CDR1 as SGDLS and CDR2 as YYNGEE. CDR3 length equals 15 residues. Losses at the gene ends were 0 bases for V and 3 bases for J; bases not matched to a gene: 4. The DNA for the CDR3 is TGTGCCAGCAGCGTAGCTACAGGGGAGACAGATACGCAGTATTTT. Protein product: CASSVATGETDTQYF. Full variable domain (remainder filled in from reference TRBV9 and TRBJ2-3): DSGVTQTPKHLITATGQRVTLRCSPRSGDLSVYWYQQSLDQGLQFLIQYYNGEERAKGNILERFSAQQFPDLHSELNLSSLELGDSALYFCASSVATGETDTQYFGPGTRLTVL.

The genes are TRBV28 and TRBJ1-1; 9 positions agree with TRBD1. The trim removed 4 bases at V and 3 bases at J, leaving 3 bases unmatched. The CDR3 is 14 residues long. Germline CDR1 reads MDHEN; CDR2 reads SYDVKM. CDR3 nucleotide sequence: TGTGCCAGCAGTTCGGGACAGGGATACACTGAAGCTTTCTTT. Translating it yields CASSSGQGYTEAFF.

The CDR3 loop is CASSQVIQGHGYTF. The CDR3 DNA reads TGCGCCAGCAGCCAAGTTATCCAGGGCCATGGCTACACCTTC. The chain combines TRBV4-1 with TRBJ1-2; tentative D call: TRBD1 (5 bases). Germline V gene sequence: CDR1 MGHRA, CDR2 YSYEKL. There are 14 residues in the CDR3. The ends were cut back, 1 base at V and 6 bases at J, with 12 bases in the middle.

The CDR3 nucleotides read TGCAGCGGCCTGACAGGGGAAAGGAACTATGGCTACACCTTC. It codes for CSGLTGERNYGYTF. V usage is TRBV29-1 and J usage is TRBJ1-2; TRBD1 matches at 8 bases. The trim removed 7 bases at V and 2 bases at J, leaving 9 bases unmatched. The V gene's germline CDR1 is SQVTM and CDR2 ANQGSEA. The CDR3 is 14 amino acids.

The chain joins TRBV9 to TRBJ1-5; tentative D call: TRBD1 (5 bases). V dropped 0 bases and J dropped 4 bases, with 8 bases sitting between them. This CDR3 region has 14 residues. CDR1 SGDLS and CDR2 YYNGEE come from the germline V gene. Written as DNA, the CDR3 is TGTGCCAGCAGCGTAGGCGCAGGGAATCAGCCCCAGCATTTT. This gives the protein CASSVGAGNQPQHF.

Regarding this clone: At one end the junction does not follow the germline gene, possibly because of a read error. The same CDR3 is also encoded by other DNA sequences in this sample. The CDR3: CASSDGVLATTTDTQYF. CDR3 coding DNA: TGCGCCAGCAGCGACGGGGTGCTGGCGACAACCACAGATACGCAGTATTTT. J is TRBJ2-3 and V is TRBV25-1; possible D gene TRBD2, 5 bases. There are 17 residues in the CDR3. The germline V gene encodes CDR1 MGHDK and CDR2 SYGVNS.

The V and J genes are TRBV5-5 and TRBJ2-7; TRBD2 matches 8 bases. J was trimmed by 2 bases and V by 0 bases; bases with no gene match: 4. Germline V CDR1 and CDR2: SGHKS, YYEKEE (reference sequence). The CDR3 sequence is 15 residues long. Here the CDR3 reads CASSLAREGPYEQYF. As DNA, the CDR3 is TGTGCCAGCAGCTTGGCCCGGGAGGGCCCCTACGAGCAGTACTTC.

This chain connects TRBV15 to TRBJ2-1, with 7 bases identical to TRBD1. Germline CDR1 and CDR2: LNHNV and YYDKDF (reference sequence). Trimming cost V 2 bases and J 1 base; bases outside gene matches: 5. The CDR3 totals 16 residues. The CDR3 DNA is TGTGCCACCAGCAGACGGACAGGCATTTCCTACAATGAGCAGTTCTTC. This gives the protein CATSRRTGISYNEQFF. Looking up the rest from reference TRBV15 and TRBJ2-1 gives the full variable domain: DAMVIQNPRYQVTQFGKPVTLSCSQTLNHNVMYWYQQKSSQAPKLLFHYYDKDFNNEADTPDNFQSRRPNTSFCFLDIRSPGLGDTAMYLCATSRRTGISYNEQFFGPGTRLTVL.

The chain uses TRBV7-2 and TRBJ1-2, with D unclear. Germline lookup yields CDR1 SGHTA and CDR2 FQGNSA. V lost 2 bases, J lost 7 bases, and 5 bases lay in between. The CDR3 covers 11 residues. CDR3 protein: CASSLISGYTF. CDR3 coding DNA: TGTGCCAGCAGCTTAATCTCTGGCTACACCTTC.

This chain joins TRBV10-3 and TRBJ2-2; 8 bases align to TRBD1. The J segment lost 1 base and the V segment lost 7 bases, leaving 5 bases of the junction unmatched. The CDR3 has 15 amino acids. Germline lookup yields CDR1 ENHRY and CDR2 SYGVKD. CDR3 bases: TGTGCCATCAACAAGGACAGGGAGAACACCGGGGAGCTGTTTTTT. Protein product: CAINKDRENTGELFF.

This chain uses TRBV6-5 with TRBJ1-1; TRBD1 matches 10 bases. V shed 6 bases and J 5 bases; nucleotides not matched to a gene: 9. From germline, CDR1 is MNHEY and CDR2 SVGAGI. The CDR3 is 15 residues long. The CDR3 bases are TGTGCCAGCAGATTTCTCGACAGGGGGCGGACTGAAGCTTTCTTT. This translates into CASRFLDRGRTEAFF.

This chain connects TRBV5-1 to TRBJ2-7; 8 nucleotides agree with TRBD1. Trimming cost V 3 bases and J 0 bases; bases outside gene matches: 11. This CDR3 spans 17 amino acids. Germline V gene sequence: CDR1 SGHRS, CDR2 YFSETQ. The CDR3 here is CASSSPPGQDFSYEQYF. The CDR3 DNA reads TGCGCCAGCAGCTCCCCGCCGGGACAGGATTTCTCCTACGAGCAGTACTTC.

The chain uses TRBV5-5 and TRBJ2-5, with 11 bases aligning to TRBD2. Germline CDR1 SGHKS, CDR2 YYEKEE (reference sequence). After removal of 0 bases from V and 11 bases from J, the junction contained 9 bases not matched to a gene. The CDR3 has 15 amino acids. CDR3 region: CASSLDGSGRVEQYF. CDR3 in DNA: TGTGCCAGCAGCTTGGATGGTAGCGGGAGGGTTGAGCAGTACTTC.

The chain combines TRBV4-1 with TRBJ2-2, with no clear D. The length of the CDR3 is 13 residues. With 4 bases removed from V and 5 bases from J, the gap between germline ends came to 8 bases. Germline V lookup: CDR1 MGHRA, CDR2 YSYEKL. CDR3 sequence: CASSPLMTGELFF. In DNA form, the CDR3 reads TGCGCCAGCAGCCCCCTTATGACCGGGGAGCTGTTTTTT.

This chain uses TRBV6-5 with TRBJ1-6; D may be TRBD1 (6 bases). CDR3 size: 15 residues. V gave up 7 bases and J gave up 8 bases, with 18 bases separating them. Germline-derived CDR1 and CDR2 are MNHEY and SVGAGI. This CDR3 reads CASKFTGTLYSPLHF. CDR3 bases: TGTGCCAGCAAGTTCACCGGGACACTTTATTCACCCCTCCACTTT.

Regarding this clone: An end of the junction differs from the germline gene, which may be a read error. The V call is TRBV19, the J call TRBJ2-6; a possible D gene is TRBD1 (5 bases). The germline gives CDR1 LNHDA, CDR2 SQIVND (reference sequence). The CDR3 is made up of 14 amino acids. The CDR3: CASRHTSGANGLTF. The CDR3 DNA is TGTGCCAGTAGACACACCTCTGGGGCCAACGGCCTGACTTTC.

The chain uses TRBV7-9 and TRBJ2-5, with TRBD2 identical over 9 bases. This CDR3 is built from 16 residues. Germline CDR1 reads SEHNR; CDR2 reads FQNEAQ (reference sequence). J lost 0 bases, V lost 5 bases, and 7 bases had no gene match. The chain's CDR3 is CASSTRLAEYQETQYF. The CDR3 DNA reads TGTGCCAGCAGCACACGACTAGCGGAGTACCAAGAGACCCAGTACTTC.

This clone was seen only a few times. The chain recombines TRBV6-1 with TRBJ1-1; D might be TRBD1 (5 bases). The CDR3 covers 16 residues. Trimming removed 0 bases at V and 3 bases at J, with 14 bases between. The germline gives CDR1 MNHNS, CDR2 SASEGT. In DNA, the CDR3 is TGTGCCAGCAGTGAAGCGGTTGGGGGAGGTGACACTGAAGCTTTCTTT. It is translated as CASSEAVGGGDTEAFF.